A few counts support the clone carrying this T cell receptor (beta chain). The CDR3 extends over 13 amino acids. V was pared by 4 bases and J by 0 bases, with 8 bases between. Germline assignment: CDR1 DFQATT and CDR2 SNEGSKA (reference sequence). TCRdb reprocessed the 5' RACE reads via MiXCR and lists one record per CDR3 protein. The repertoire includes approximately 81,000 distinct CDR3 sequences, around 15% of them detected once, and under 4% sits in the top ten. This sample is part of a study of early T cells in non-severe SARS-CoV-2 infection. For the study at large: Whole-blood bulk RNA, unsorted, was sequenced, and chains were unpaired.

Sequenced input: whole blood. The receptor was isolated from an adult who was a healthcare worker with PCR-confirmed SARS-CoV-2 infection or an uninfected control (not recorded which). The chain recombines TRBV20-1 with TRBJ2-3; the D gene is possibly TRBD2 (5 bases). This CDR3 reads CSAIRGSTDTQYF. The DNA for the CDR3 is TGCAGTGCTATTCGGGGTAGCACAGATACGCAGTATTTT.